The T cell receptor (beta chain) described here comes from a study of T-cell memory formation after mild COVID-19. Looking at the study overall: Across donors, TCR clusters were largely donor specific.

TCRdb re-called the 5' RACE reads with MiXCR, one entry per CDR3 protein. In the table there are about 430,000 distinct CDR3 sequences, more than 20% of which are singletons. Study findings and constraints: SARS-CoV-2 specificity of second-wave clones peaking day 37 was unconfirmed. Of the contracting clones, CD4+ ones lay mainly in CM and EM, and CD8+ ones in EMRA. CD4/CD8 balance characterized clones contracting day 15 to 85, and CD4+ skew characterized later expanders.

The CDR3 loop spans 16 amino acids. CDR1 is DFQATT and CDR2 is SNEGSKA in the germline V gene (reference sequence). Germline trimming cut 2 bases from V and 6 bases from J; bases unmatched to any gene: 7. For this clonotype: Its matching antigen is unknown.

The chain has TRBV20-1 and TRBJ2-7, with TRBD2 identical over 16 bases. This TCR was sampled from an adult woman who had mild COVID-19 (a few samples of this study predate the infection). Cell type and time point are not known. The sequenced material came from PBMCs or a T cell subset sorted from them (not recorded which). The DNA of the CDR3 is TGCAGTGCTAGACCGGGGACTAGCGGGAGGGGTGGCGAGCAGTACTTC. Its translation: CSARPGTSGRGGEQYF.